One sample yielded the 32 T cell receptor beta chains listed below, sequenced in a study of CD8 T cells in Susac syndrome. With random hexamers, 0.5 to 1 ug RNA was reverse transcribed. TCRdb itself ran the immunoSEQ multiplex PCR reads through MiXCR, one entry per CDR3 protein. The table records hundreds of thousands of distinct CDR3 sequences, 89% of them present only once. The sequenced sample consisted of CD8+ T cells from PBMCs. These receptors were taken from a human donor with multiple sclerosis.

The V and J genes are TRBV27 and TRBJ2-7; no firm D call. The CDR3 is made up of 12 amino acids. The V and J ends lost 6 bases and 2 bases respectively, with 8 bases between them. CDR1 is MNHEY, CDR2 SMNVEV, per germline (reference sequence). CDR3 protein: CASRGIAYEQYF. CDR3 DNA: TGTGCCAGCAGGGGAATAGCCTACGAGCAGTACTTC.

A few counts support this clonotype. V and J are TRBV7-3 and TRBJ1-2; D possibly corresponds to TRBD1 (6 bases). Deletions cut 5 bases from V and 4 bases from J, with 8 bases between. The length of the CDR3 is 12 residues. Germline loops: CDR1 SGHTA, CDR2 FQGTGA. CDR3 sequence reads: CASSQDSYGYTF. The CDR3 DNA follows: TGTGCCAGCAGCCAGGACAGCTATGGCTACACCTTC.

This sequence joins TRBV20-1 and TRBJ2-3; no reliable D call. V lost 3 bases and J lost 2, with 6 bases in between. Germline assignment: CDR1 DFQATT and CDR2 SNEGSKA (reference sequence). The CDR3 runs 12 residues. The CDR3 nucleotides read TGCAGTGCTAGTGACCTCACAGATACGCAGTATTTT. It specifies CSASDLTDTQYF.

The V gene is TRBV5-6, the J gene TRBJ2-7; a weak D match, TRBD1 (6 bases). Deletions cut 5 bases from V and 1 base from J, with 7 bases between. The CDR3 runs 12 residues. Germline V gene sequence: CDR1 SGHDT, CDR2 YYEEEE. The CDR3 reads CASSGTSYEQYF. CDR3 DNA sequence: TGTGCCAGCAGTGGGACATCCTACGAGCAGTACTTC.

V and J are TRBV7-9 and TRBJ2-5; D is possibly TRBD1 or TRBD2 (6 bases each). Germline V gene data show CDR1 as SEHNR and CDR2 as FQNEAQ (reference sequence). This CDR3 spans 14 amino acids. V was cut by 6 bases and J by 5 bases, with 16 bases left in between. The CDR3 DNA is TGTGCCAGCAGTCCACCCGGGGGCCCGGAGACCCAGTACTTC. It translates to CASSPPGGPETQYF.

The chain carries TRBV20-1 and TRBJ2-2, with 12 bases fitting TRBD1. Germline V CDR1 and CDR2: DFQATT, SNEGSKA (reference sequence). This CDR3 contains 17 residues. The J segment lost 8 bases and the V segment lost 5 bases, leaving 15 bases of the junction unmatched. The CDR3 DNA sequence: TGCAGTGCTTCCGGCCCCTCCGGGACAGGGGGCAGAGGGGAGCTGTTTTTT. Its translation is CSASGPSGTGGRGELFF.

Here the CDR3 reads CASKTGLSNTGELFF. The CDR3 DNA sequence: TGTGCCAGCAAGACCGGACTCTCGAACACCGGGGAGCTGTTTTTT. The chain joins TRBV6-1 to TRBJ2-2; tentative D call: TRBD2 (5 bases). Trimming took 7 bases from V and 0 from J, leaving 12 bases between them. This CDR3 is built from 15 residues. Germline values: CDR1 MNHNS, CDR2 SASEGT.

In DNA form, the CDR3 reads TGTGCCAGCAGCCCAGCGGCTAGCGACGAGCAGTACTTC. Encoded protein: CASSPAASDEQYF. The chain joins TRBV7-3 to TRBJ2-7; perhaps TRBD2 as D (6 bases). The length of the CDR3 is 13 residues. Germline CDR1 SGHTA, CDR2 FQGTGA. Trimming pared 5 bases from V and 5 bases from J, leaving 13 bases between.

The chain has TRBV9 and TRBJ2-3, with TRBD2 as a possible D gene (7 bases). V was shortened by 0 bases and J by 6 bases, with 17 bases between the two germline ends. This CDR3 has 16 residues. CDR1 is SGDLS and CDR2 is YYNGEE in the germline V gene. The chain's CDR3 is CASSVEGGQGTDTQYF. CDR3 bases: TGTGCCAGCAGCGTAGAGGGAGGGCAGGGGACGGATACGCAGTATTTT.

V gene TRBV6-4 combines with J gene TRBJ1-2; D remains unclear. The CDR3 consists of 14 residues. Germline V gene sequence: CDR1 MRHNA, CDR2 SNTAGT. V lost 2 bases and J 7 bases, leaving 14 bases between the germline ends. The DNA of the CDR3 is TGTGCCAGCAGTGACGGGCCTGGCTTGCTTGGCTACACCTTC. This codes for CASSDGPGLLGYTF.

The table lists this clonotype with a count of one. This rearrangement joins TRBV7-9 to TRBJ2-1; 7 bases line up with TRBD1. With V trimmed by 8 bases and J by 1 base, 5 bases remained unmatched. CDR3 length: 14 residues. CDR1 and CDR2 from the germline V gene are SEHNR and FQNEAQ (reference sequence). CDR3 amino acids: CASYTGDSYNEQFF. The CDR3 region has the DNA TGTGCCAGCTACACAGGGGATTCCTACAATGAGCAGTTCTTC.

V is TRBV7-2 and J is TRBJ2-5, with 11 bases lining up with TRBD2. CDR3 length: 17 amino acids. V lost 5 bases and J lost 0; bases outside the gene matches: 8. Germline lookup yields CDR1 SGHTA and CDR2 FQGNSA. CDR3: CASSPVPSGGYQETQYF. The CDR3 DNA is TGTGCCAGCAGCCCCGTACCTAGCGGGGGGTACCAAGAGACCCAGTACTTC.

This clonotype was seen once. Here the CDR3 DNA reads TGTGCCACCAGTGACCAGTCATACGAGCAGTACTTC. Encoded protein: CATSDQSYEQYF. The rearrangement joins TRBV24-1 to TRBJ2-7, with D unclear. Germline V gene lookup returns CDR1 KGHDR and CDR2 SFDVKD. Trimming took 4 bases from V and 4 from J, leaving 7 bases between them. The CDR3 spans 12 residues.

The rearrangement links TRBV7-3 to TRBJ2-3; TRBD2 might be the D (6 bases). Germline CDR1 SGHTA, CDR2 FQGTGA. This CDR3 has 14 amino acids. The V gene lost 8 bases and the J gene lost 0 bases, with 12 bases spanning the gap. The CDR3, as DNA: TGTGCCAGCGCCGAGAGCGGGAGCACAGATACGCAGTATTTT. Translating it yields CASAESGSTDTQYF.

This chain's CDR3 is CASSVEIQPSTDTQYF. The CDR3 region has the DNA TGTGCCAGCAGCGTAGAAATTCAACCAAGCACAGATACGCAGTATTTT. The chain joins TRBV9 to TRBJ2-3; D is unresolved. Germline V gene data show CDR1 as SGDLS and CDR2 as YYNGEE. V dropped 0 bases and J dropped 0 bases, with 11 bases sitting between them. The CDR3 is 16 residues long.

The genes are TRBV4-3 and TRBJ1-2; the D gene is possibly TRBD1 (6 bases). The CDR3 is 15 amino acids. Deletions cut 1 base from V and 4 bases from J, with 13 bases between. Germline CDR1 reads LGHNA; CDR2 reads YSLEER. The CDR3 nucleotides are TGCGCCAGCAGCCAAGGTGGAACAGGGCGCTATGGCTACACCTTC. Translated, it gives CASSQGGTGRYGYTF.

This clonotype was detected only once. The chain combines TRBV20-1 with TRBJ2-7; 8 bases are a match to TRBD1. J lost 3 bases, V lost 4 bases, and 8 bases had no gene match. The CDR3 length is 14 residues. CDR1 is DFQATT and CDR2 is SNEGSKA in the germline V gene (reference sequence). The CDR3 coding sequence is TGCAGTGCTATCAACAGGGGGGACGACTACGAGCAGTACTTC. Encoded protein: CSAINRGDDYEQYF.

This clonotype showed up just once. The chain carries TRBV5-1 and TRBJ2-1; 11 bases line up with TRBD1. With V trimmed by 4 bases and J by 5 bases, 8 bases remained unmatched. The germline V gene has CDR1 SGHRS and CDR2 YFSETQ. CDR3 length: 16 residues. The CDR3 loop is CASSQIPGQGDNEQFF. CDR3 nucleotide sequence: TGCGCCAGCAGCCAGATTCCGGGACAGGGGGACAATGAGCAGTTCTTC.

V and J are TRBV30 and TRBJ1-1, with a tentative D call TRBD1 (5 bases). V lost 4 bases and J 5 bases, leaving 14 bases between the germline ends. CDR3 length equals 13 residues. CDR1 and CDR2 from the germline V gene are GTSNPN and SVGIG (reference sequence). CDR3 DNA sequence: TGTGCCTGGACCGGGGGAGGATGGACTGAAGCTTTCTTT. This gives the protein CAWTGGGWTEAFF.

V usage is TRBV6-4 and J usage is TRBJ2-3; tentatively, D is TRBD1 or TRBD2 (5 bases each). Germline lookup yields CDR1 MRHNA and CDR2 SNTAGT. This CDR3 has 16 amino acids. The ends were cut back, 3 bases at V and 2 bases at J, with 15 bases in the middle. The CDR3, as DNA: TGTGCCAGCAGTGAGGGACGGGCAACCTACACAGATACGCAGTATTTT. Protein: CASSEGRATYTDTQYF.

This rearrangement joins TRBV9 to TRBJ1-1, with D unclear. Germline CDR1 is SGDLS and CDR2 is YYNGEE. The CDR3 loop spans 11 amino acids. Trimming left V 3 bases short and J 10 bases short, with 10 bases between. CDR3 bases: TGTGCCAGCAGCGGGCATGGCAGAGCTTTCTTT. Translated, it gives CASSGHGRAFF.

This sequence joins TRBV28 and TRBJ2-7; 7 bases fit TRBD1. CDR3 size: 15 residues. Trimming took 4 bases from V and 0 from J; bases not matched to a gene: 6. Germline CDR1 is MDHEN and CDR2 is SYDVKM. Written as DNA, the CDR3 is TGTGCCAGCAGTTACAGGGGCCTAAGCTCCTACGAGCAGTACTTC. This gives the protein CASSYRGLSSYEQYF.

This chain joins TRBV20-1 and TRBJ2-5, with TRBD2 matching 9 bases. The CDR3 extends over 16 amino acids. In germline, CDR1 is DFQATT, CDR2 SNEGSKA (reference sequence). V lost 0 bases, J lost 4 bases, and 9 bases stayed unmatched. The CDR3 DNA reads as TGCAGTGCTAGAGAGGGGCAGCGGGAGGTGGTAGAGACCCAGTACTTC. This sequence encodes CSAREGQREVVETQYF.

The chain joins TRBV7-8 to TRBJ2-3; 9 bases are a match to TRBD2. The CDR3 spans 14 residues. V was pared by 5 bases and J by 6 bases, with 6 bases of the junction left unmatched. Germline V gene data show CDR1 as SGHVS and CDR2 as FQNEAQ. The CDR3 DNA is TGTGCCAGCAGCAAAGCGGGAGGATCGGATACGCAGTATTTT. Translating it yields CASSKAGGSDTQYF.

The CDR3 nucleotides are TGTGCCAGCAGCTCAGCGGGGGGGGTCACAGATACGCAGTATTTT. This encodes CASSSAGGVTDTQYF. The chain couples TRBV5-4 to TRBJ2-3; 10 bases fit TRBD2. CDR3 length: 15 residues. Germline V CDR1 and CDR2: SGHNT, YYREEE (reference sequence). V lost 3 bases, J lost 2 bases, and 3 bases stayed unmatched.

The V gene is TRBV6-2 or TRBV6-3, the J gene TRBJ2-1, with TRBD2 identical over 7 bases. V dropped 8 bases and J dropped 4; count of bases not matched to a gene: 11. CDR1 is MNHEY and CDR2 is SVGEGT in the germline V gene. The CDR3 has 15 amino acids. The CDR3 spells CASWEGPRPYNEQFF. CDR3 bases: TGTGCCAGCTGGGAGGGGCCGAGACCTTACAATGAGCAGTTCTTC.

This rearrangement joins TRBV7-8 to TRBJ1-1; no firm D call. Germline V gene sequence: CDR1 SGHVS, CDR2 FQNEAQ. The CDR3 contains 17 residues. V shed 0 bases and J shed 0 bases, with 14 bases lying between them. The CDR3 spells CASSLAAGYQVNTEAFF. In DNA, the CDR3 is TGTGCCAGCAGCTTAGCGGCGGGCTACCAAGTGAACACTGAAGCTTTCTTT.

This chain joins TRBV29-1 and TRBJ2-7; 10 bases are shared with TRBD1. The CDR3 runs 14 residues. Unmatched junction bases numbered 6, after V lost 4 bases and J lost 3 bases. CDR1 and CDR2 from the germline V gene are SQVTM and ANQGSEA. Written as DNA, the CDR3 is TGCAGCGTTGCGAACCGGGACAGGGGCTACGAGCAGTACTTC. Translation: CSVANRDRGYEQYF.

The chain has TRBV12-3 or TRBV12-4 and TRBJ1-5; TRBD1 is a possible D gene (5 bases). V lost 7 bases and J 2 bases, leaving 15 bases between the germline ends. The CDR3 is 15 amino acids. CDR3 region: CASTKRGEGNQPQHF. CDR3 DNA: TGTGCCAGCACCAAAAGGGGAGAGGGCAATCAGCCCCAGCATTTT.

This chain uses TRBV4-1 with TRBJ1-2; 8 positions agree with TRBD1. The CDR3 is made up of 15 amino acids. V gave up 0 bases and J gave up 8 bases; unmatched junction bases: 8. Germline V gene lookup returns CDR1 MGHRA and CDR2 YSYEKL. The CDR3 is CASSQDGDRMGGYTF. DNA for the CDR3: TGCGCCAGCAGCCAAGACGGGGACAGGATGGGCGGCTACACCTTC.

The V call is TRBV29-1, the J call TRBJ2-7; tentatively, D is TRBD1 or TRBD2 (5 bases each). V lost 7 bases and J lost 7, with 17 bases in between. The length of the CDR3 is 12 residues. Per the germline V gene, CDR1 is SQVTM and CDR2 is ANQGSEA. The CDR3 DNA reads TGCAGCGCAGTTGGGGACCCGGGGGAGCAGTACTTC. Translated: CSAVGDPGEQYF.

The V call is TRBV20-1, the J call TRBJ2-2, with D unclear. The CDR3 extends over 11 amino acids. Germline CDR1 reads DFQATT; CDR2 reads SNEGSKA (reference sequence). Trimming pared 3 bases from V and 7 bases from J, leaving 6 bases between. In nucleotides, the CDR3 is TGCAGTGCTAGCGTGCGCGGGGAGCTGTTTTTT. This gives the protein CSASVRGELFF.